This T cell receptor (beta chain) was captured in a study of blood T cell repertoires in COVID-19. Overall study context: Some COVID-19 samples were acute and others convalescent; all came from the United States, Italy and Spain. T cells, B-cell-depleted T cells, or PBMCs provided the cDNA or gDNA that served as material.

Per the authors' pipeline: Reference gene primers were amplified, and this amplification served to estimate nucleated cell counts. The repertoire was sequenced with immunoSEQ multiplex PCR; TCRdb's copy has only in-frame clones and lacks some. The V and J calls and clone size come from that table; D and trimming were worked out from the DNA. This repertoire shows 150,000 to 200,000 clones, around 84% found once; its top ten account for about 19%. CDR1 and CDR2 from the germline V gene are SGHDT and YYEEEE. The CDR3 is 12 residues long. The ends were cut back, 2 bases at V and 6 bases at J, with 9 bases in the middle.

Sequenced sample: peripheral blood. The genes are TRBV5-6 and TRBJ2-7; D is ambiguous. The sequence came from a woman of 80 years or more with acute or convalescent COVID-19. The CDR3 here is CASSFAPGEQYF. The CDR3 DNA reads TGTGCCAGCAGCTTTGCCCCGGGCGAGCAGTACTTC.